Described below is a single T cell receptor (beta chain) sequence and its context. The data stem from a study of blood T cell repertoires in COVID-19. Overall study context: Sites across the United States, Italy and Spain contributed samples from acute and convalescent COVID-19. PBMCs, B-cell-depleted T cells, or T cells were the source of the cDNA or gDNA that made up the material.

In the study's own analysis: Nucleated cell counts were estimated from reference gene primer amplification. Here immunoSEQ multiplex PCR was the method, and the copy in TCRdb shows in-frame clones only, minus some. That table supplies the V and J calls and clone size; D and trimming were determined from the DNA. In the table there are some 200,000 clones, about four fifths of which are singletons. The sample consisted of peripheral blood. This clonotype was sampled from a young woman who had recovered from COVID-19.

The CDR3 is CASSEAQGQTPNSPLHF. The CDR3, as DNA: TGTGCCAGCAGTGAAGCTCAGGGGCAGACTCCCAACTCACCCCTCCACTTT. The rearrangement uses TRBV6-1 and TRBJ1-6; D possibly corresponds to TRBD1 (6 bases). The length of the CDR3 is 17 residues. Trimming took 0 bases from V and 10 from J, leaving 19 bases between them. Per the germline V gene, CDR1 is MNHNS and CDR2 is SASEGT.